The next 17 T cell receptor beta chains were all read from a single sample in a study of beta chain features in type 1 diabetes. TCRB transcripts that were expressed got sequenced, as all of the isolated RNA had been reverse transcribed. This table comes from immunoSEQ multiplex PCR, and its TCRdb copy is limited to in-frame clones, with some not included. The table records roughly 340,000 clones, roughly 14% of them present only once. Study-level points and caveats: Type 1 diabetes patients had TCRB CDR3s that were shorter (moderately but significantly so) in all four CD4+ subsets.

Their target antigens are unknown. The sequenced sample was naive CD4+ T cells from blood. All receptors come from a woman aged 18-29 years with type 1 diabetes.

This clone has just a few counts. This CDR3 reads CASSTSPGLAGPSNEQFF. CDR3 coding DNA: TGTGCCAGCAGCACTTCTCCGGGACTAGCGGGCCCCTCCAATGAGCAGTTCTTC. The V call is TRBV7-3, the J call TRBJ2-1, with 12 nucleotides matching TRBD2. This CDR3 has 18 residues. CDR1 is SGHTA, CDR2 FQGTGA, per germline. Germline trimming cut 5 bases from V and 6 bases from J; bases unmatched to any gene: 14.

Here the CDR3 reads CASSSRREGLSEQFF. DNA for the CDR3: TGTGCCAGCAGCTCCCGAAGGGAGGGTTTATCTGAGCAGTTCTTC. V is TRBV7-2 and J is TRBJ2-1; TRBD2 matches 7 bases. This CDR3 region has 15 residues. Trimming at V came to 4 bases and at J to 9 bases, leaving 12 bases not matched to a gene. Germline CDR1 and CDR2: SGHTA and FQGNSA.

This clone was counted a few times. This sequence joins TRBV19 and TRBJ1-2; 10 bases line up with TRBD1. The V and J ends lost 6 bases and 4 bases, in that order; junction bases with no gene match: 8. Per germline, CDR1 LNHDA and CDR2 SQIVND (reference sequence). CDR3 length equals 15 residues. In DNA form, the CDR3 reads TGTGCCAGTAGCCAAGGACAGGGGGTATCCTATGGCTACACCTTC. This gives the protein CASSQGQGVSYGYTF. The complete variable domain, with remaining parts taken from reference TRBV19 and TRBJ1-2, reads DGGITQSPKYLFRKEGQNVTLSCEQNLNHDAMYWYRQDPGQGLRLIYYSQIVNDFQKGDIAEGYSVSREKKESFPLTVTSAQKNPTAFYLCASSQGQGVSYGYTFGSGTRLTVV.

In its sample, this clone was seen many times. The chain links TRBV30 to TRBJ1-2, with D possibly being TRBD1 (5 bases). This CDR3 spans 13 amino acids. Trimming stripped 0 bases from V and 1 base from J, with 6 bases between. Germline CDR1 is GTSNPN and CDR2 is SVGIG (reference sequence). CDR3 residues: CAWSVQVNYGYTF. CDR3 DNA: TGTGCCTGGAGTGTACAGGTTAACTATGGCTACACCTTC. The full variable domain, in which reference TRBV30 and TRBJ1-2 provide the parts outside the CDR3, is SQTIHQWPATLVQPVGSPLSLECTVEGTSNPNLYWYRQAAGRGLQLLFYSVGIGQISSEVPQNLSASRPQDRQFILSSKKLLLSDSGFYLCAWSVQVNYGYTFGSGTRLTVV.

The DNA for the CDR3 is TGTGCCAGCAGCTTGTCAGCTGGGGCCAACGTCCTGACTTTC. Translation: CASSLSAGANVLTF. The chain couples TRBV5-6 to TRBJ2-6; D is uncertain. Germline CDR1 is SGHDT and CDR2 is YYEEEE. The V and J ends lost 1 base and 2 bases respectively, with 4 bases between them. The CDR3 totals 14 residues.

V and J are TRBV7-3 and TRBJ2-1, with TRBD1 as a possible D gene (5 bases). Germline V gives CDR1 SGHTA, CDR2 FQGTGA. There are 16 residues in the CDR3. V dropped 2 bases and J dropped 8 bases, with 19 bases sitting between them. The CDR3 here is CASSLGGQGPSDEQFF. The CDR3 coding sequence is TGTGCCAGCAGCTTAGGTGGGCAGGGCCCGTCCGATGAGCAGTTCTTC.

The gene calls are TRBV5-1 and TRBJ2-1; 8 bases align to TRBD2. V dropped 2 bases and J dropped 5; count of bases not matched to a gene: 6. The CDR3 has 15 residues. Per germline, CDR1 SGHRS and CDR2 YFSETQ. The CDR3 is CASSFTAGGDNEQFF. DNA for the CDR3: TGCGCCAGCAGCTTCACCGCGGGAGGAGACAATGAGCAGTTCTTC.

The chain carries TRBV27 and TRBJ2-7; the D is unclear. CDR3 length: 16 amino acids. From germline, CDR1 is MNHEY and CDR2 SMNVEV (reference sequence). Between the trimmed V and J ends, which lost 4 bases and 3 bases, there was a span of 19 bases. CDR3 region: CASSCPEEPFDYEQYF. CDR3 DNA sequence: TGTGCCAGCAGTTGTCCAGAGGAGCCCTTCGACTACGAGCAGTACTTC.

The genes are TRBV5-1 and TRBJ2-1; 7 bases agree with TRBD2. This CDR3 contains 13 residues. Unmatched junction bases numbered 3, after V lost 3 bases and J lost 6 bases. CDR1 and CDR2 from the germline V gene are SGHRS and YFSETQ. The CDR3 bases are TGCGCCAGCAGCTCTGCGGGAGCCAATGAGCAGTTCTTC. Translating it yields CASSSAGANEQFF.

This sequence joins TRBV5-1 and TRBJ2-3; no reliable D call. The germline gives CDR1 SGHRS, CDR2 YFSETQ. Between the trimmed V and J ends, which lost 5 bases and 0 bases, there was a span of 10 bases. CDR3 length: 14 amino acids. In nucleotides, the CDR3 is TGCGCCAGCAGGTGGTCAGGTAGCACAGATACGCAGTATTTT. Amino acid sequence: CASRWSGSTDTQYF. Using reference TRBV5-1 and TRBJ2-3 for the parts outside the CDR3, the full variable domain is KAGVTQTPRYLIKTRGQQVTLSCSPISGHRSVSWYQQTPGQGLQFLFEYFSETQRNKGNFPGRFSGRQFSNSRSEMNVSTLELGDSALYLCASRWSGSTDTQYFGPGTRLTVL.

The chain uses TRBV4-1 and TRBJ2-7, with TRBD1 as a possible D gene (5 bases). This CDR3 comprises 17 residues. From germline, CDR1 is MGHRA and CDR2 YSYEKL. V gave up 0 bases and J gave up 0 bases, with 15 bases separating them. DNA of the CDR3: TGCGCCAGCAGCCAAGATTTTGGGGCCGTGAGCTCCTACGAGCAGTACTTC. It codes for CASSQDFGAVSSYEQYF.

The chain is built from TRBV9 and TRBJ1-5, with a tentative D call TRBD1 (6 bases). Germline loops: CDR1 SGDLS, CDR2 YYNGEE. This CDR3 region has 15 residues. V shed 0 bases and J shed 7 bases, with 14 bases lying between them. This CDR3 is CASSVGVGARQPQHF. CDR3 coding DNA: TGTGCCAGCAGCGTAGGGGTGGGGGCGAGGCAGCCCCAGCATTTT.

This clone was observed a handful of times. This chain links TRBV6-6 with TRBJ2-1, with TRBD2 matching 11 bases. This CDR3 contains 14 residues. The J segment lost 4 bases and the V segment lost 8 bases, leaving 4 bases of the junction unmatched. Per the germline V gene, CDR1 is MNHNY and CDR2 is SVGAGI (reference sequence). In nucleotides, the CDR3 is TGTGCCAGCTCCGGGACTAGCGGATACAATGAGCAGTTCTTC. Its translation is CASSGTSGYNEQFF.

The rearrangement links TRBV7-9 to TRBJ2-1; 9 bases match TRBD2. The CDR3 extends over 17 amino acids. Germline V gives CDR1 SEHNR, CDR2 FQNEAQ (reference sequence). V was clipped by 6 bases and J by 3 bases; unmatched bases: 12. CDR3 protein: CASRERLGLADYNEQFF. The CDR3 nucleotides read TGTGCCAGCAGGGAGAGACTGGGACTAGCTGACTACAATGAGCAGTTCTTC.

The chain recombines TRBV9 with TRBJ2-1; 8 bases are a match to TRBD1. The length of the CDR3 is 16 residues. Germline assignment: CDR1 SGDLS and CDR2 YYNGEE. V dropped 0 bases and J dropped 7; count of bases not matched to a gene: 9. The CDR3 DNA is TGTGCCAGCAGCGTAGGAGGGACAGGTTGGTTGAATGAGCAGTTCTTC. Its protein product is CASSVGGTGWLNEQFF. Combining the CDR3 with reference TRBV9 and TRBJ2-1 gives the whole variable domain DSGVTQTPKHLITATGQRVTLRCSPRSGDLSVYWYQQSLDQGLQFLIQYYNGEERAKGNILERFSAQQFPDLHSELNLSSLELGDSALYFCASSVGGTGWLNEQFFGPGTRLTVL.

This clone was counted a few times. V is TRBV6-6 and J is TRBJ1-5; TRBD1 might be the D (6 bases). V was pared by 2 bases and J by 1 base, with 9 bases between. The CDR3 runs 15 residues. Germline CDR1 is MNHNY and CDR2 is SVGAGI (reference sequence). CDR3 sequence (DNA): TGTGCCAGCAGTTACATTGGGGGCAGCAATCAGCCCCAGCATTTT. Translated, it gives CASSYIGGSNQPQHF.

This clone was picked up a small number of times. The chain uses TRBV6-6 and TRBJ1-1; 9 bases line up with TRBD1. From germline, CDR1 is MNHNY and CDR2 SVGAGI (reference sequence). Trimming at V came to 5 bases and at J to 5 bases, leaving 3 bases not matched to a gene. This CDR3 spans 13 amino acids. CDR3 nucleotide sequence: TGTGCCAGCAGTAGACAGGGGGGGACTGAAGCTTTCTTT. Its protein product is CASSRQGGTEAFF.